This passage covers 25 T cell receptor beta chains from one sample sequenced in a study of cytomegalovirus exposure and HLA in healthy donors. Primers: 60 Vbeta forward and 13 Jbeta reverse. Produced via immunoSEQ multiplex PCR; TCRdb's table is partial and in-frame only. The sample consists of approximately 280,000 clones, around 86% of them appearing once. Material for sequencing was PBMCs. The receptors were gathered from a man aged 40-49 years in good health and CMV-seropositive.

The CDR3 protein is CASRTGTGEAKPLHF. CDR3 DNA: TGTGCCAGCAGAACCGGGACAGGGGAAGCTAAGCCCCTCCACTTT. The rearrangement links TRBV7-9 to TRBJ1-6, with 10 bases matching TRBD1. CDR1 and CDR2 (germline): SEHNR, FQNEAQ (reference sequence). J was trimmed by 13 bases and V by 6 bases; bases with no gene match: 12. The length of the CDR3 is 15 residues.

The CDR3 DNA is TGTGCCAGCAGCTGGGGACAGGCGGACTCCTACGAGCAGTACTTC. This translates into CASSWGQADSYEQYF. V and J are TRBV7-6 and TRBJ2-7, with TRBD1 matching over 8 bases. J gave up 0 bases and V 4 bases, and 5 bases lay outside the gene matches. From germline, CDR1 is SGHVS and CDR2 FNYEAQ. CDR3 length equals 15 residues.

This sequence joins TRBV4-1 and TRBJ1-1; 10 positions agree with TRBD1. CDR3 size: 15 residues. V lost 5 bases and J lost 4; bases outside the gene matches: 7. Germline V gene sequence: CDR1 MGHRA, CDR2 YSYEKL. CDR3 bases: TGCGCCAGCAGCTCACGACAGGGGGCCGGCACTGAAGCTTTCTTT. Translating gives CASSSRQGAGTEAFF.

This rearrangement joins TRBV6-5 to TRBJ1-1; D gene ambiguous. Germline V gene data show CDR1 as MNHEY and CDR2 as SVGAGI. Trimming shortened V by 6 bases and J by 5 bases, and 19 bases separated the two germline ends. The CDR3 loop spans 15 amino acids. CDR3 in DNA: TGTGCCAGCAGACAACTCTCCCCCCGGGGTACTGAAGCTTTCTTT. Its protein is CASRQLSPRGTEAFF.

V usage is TRBV13 and J usage is TRBJ2-3; 8 nucleotides match TRBD1. This CDR3 contains 18 residues. The trim removed 5 bases at V and 3 bases at J, leaving 16 bases unmatched. Germline CDR1 and CDR2: PRHDT and FYEKMQ (reference sequence). CDR3 region: CASSPPGQGLVGTDTQYF. The CDR3 region has the DNA TGTGCCAGCAGCCCCCCCGGACAGGGCTTAGTGGGGACAGATACGCAGTATTTT.

The chain has TRBV28 and TRBJ2-3, with D maybe TRBD2 (5 bases). The length of the CDR3 is 13 residues. The V and J ends lost 7 bases and 1 base respectively, with 9 bases between them. Germline-derived CDR1 and CDR2 are MDHEN and SYDVKM. The CDR3 here is CASIVGGTDTQYF. The CDR3 DNA sequence: TGTGCCAGCATCGTGGGAGGCACAGATACGCAGTATTTT.

This clone occurred a few times. This chain connects TRBV30 to TRBJ1-1; D might be TRBD1 (5 bases). The V gene's germline CDR1 is GTSNPN and CDR2 SVGIG (reference sequence). This CDR3 comprises 14 residues. V was cut by 5 bases and J by 6 bases, with 19 bases left in between. The CDR3 coding sequence is TGTGCCTGGTTCGACAGAGGCAAGGCGGCTGAAGCTTTCTTT. Amino acids: CAWFDRGKAAEAFF.

This clone was seen once. The CDR3 DNA follows: TGTGCCAGCAGCGTCTCCGGGACTAGTTACAATGAGCAGTTCTTC. Its translation is CASSVSGTSYNEQFF. The V gene is TRBV11-2, the J gene TRBJ2-1; 8 nucleotides match TRBD2. V shed 5 bases and J 4 bases; nucleotides not matched to a gene: 7. Germline values: CDR1 SGHAT, CDR2 FQNNGV. The CDR3 consists of 15 residues.

This clone was found once. The rearrangement joins TRBV4-1 to TRBJ2-5; D unresolved. This CDR3 has 15 amino acids. Germline V gives CDR1 MGHRA, CDR2 YSYEKL. V was trimmed by 0 bases and J by 3 bases, leaving 11 bases between them. CDR3 DNA sequence: TGCGCCAGCAGCCAAGAAGCGTTCGTGAAAGAGACCCAGTACTTC. This codes for CASSQEAFVKETQYF.

The chain couples TRBV19 to TRBJ2-7, with TRBD2 matching over 10 bases. CDR1 is LNHDA, CDR2 SQIVND, per germline (reference sequence). V shed 4 bases, J shed 5 bases, and the junction held 5 bases outside the gene matches. The CDR3 runs to 14 residues. As DNA, the CDR3 is TGTGCCAGTAGTAAGGGACTAGCGATCGACGAGCAGTACTTC. It specifies CASSKGLAIDEQYF.

The chain joins TRBV5-1 to TRBJ2-5; maybe TRBD2 (6 bases). V lost 0 bases to trimming and J lost 2 bases, with 14 bases between them. The CDR3 is 16 amino acids. Per germline, CDR1 SGHRS and CDR2 YFSETQ. The CDR3 loop reads CASSLAPAGAQETQYF. Here the CDR3 DNA reads TGCGCCAGCAGCTTGGCTCCAGCGGGTGCACAAGAGACCCAGTACTTC.

The chain links TRBV28 to TRBJ1-2, with D perhaps matching TRBD1 (6 bases). The CDR3 covers 14 residues. V shed 3 bases and J shed 6 bases, with 14 bases lying between them. Germline values: CDR1 MDHEN, CDR2 SYDVKM. CDR3 loop: CASSLSPGADGYTF. The CDR3 DNA follows: TGTGCCAGCAGTTTGTCCCCAGGGGCGGATGGCTACACCTTC.

The gene calls are TRBV29-1 and TRBJ2-5; the D gene is possibly TRBD1 (5 bases). The end of the DNA aligns better with TRBJ2-7, so the J call may be wrong. Looked up from germline, CDR1 is SQVTM and CDR2 is ANQGSEA. CDR3 length equals 14 residues. The chain's CDR3 is CSVEDQWQGYEQYF. In DNA, the CDR3 is TGCAGCGTTGAAGATCAGTGGCAGGGCTACGAGCAGTACTTC.

V usage is TRBV2 and J usage is TRBJ2-7; 10 bases agree with TRBD1. The trim removed 6 bases at V and 3 bases at J, leaving 8 bases unmatched. There are 15 residues in the CDR3. Germline V gives CDR1 SNHLY, CDR2 FYNNEI. Here the CDR3 reads CASSRGTGVVYEQYF. The DNA of the CDR3 is TGTGCCAGCAGCCGAGGGACAGGGGTAGTCTACGAGCAGTACTTC. The whole variable domain, filled in from reference TRBV2 and TRBJ2-7, reads EPEVTQTPSHQVTQMGQEVILRCVPISNHLYFYWYRQILGQKVEFLVSFYNNEISEKSEIFDDQFSVERPDGSNFTLKIRSTKLEDSAMYFCASSRGTGVVYEQYFGPGTRLTVT.

The genes are TRBV27 and TRBJ1-1; TRBD1 matches at 7 bases. V shed 9 bases and J 0 bases; nucleotides not matched to a gene: 4. This CDR3 is built from 13 residues. Germline V CDR1 and CDR2: MNHEY, SMNVEV (reference sequence). CDR3 sequence (DNA): TGTGCCAGTTCACAGGGGTTGAACACTGAAGCTTTCTTT. Translating it yields CASSQGLNTEAFF.

The chain carries TRBV28 and TRBJ1-4; D perhaps matches TRBD1 (6 bases). The CDR3 runs 14 residues. In germline, CDR1 is MDHEN, CDR2 SYDVKM. Trimming took off 6 bases at V and 7 bases at J, with 15 bases between the two ends. CDR3 amino acids: CASRMPRGSEKLFF. The CDR3, as DNA: TGTGCCAGCAGGATGCCGAGGGGGAGTGAAAAACTGTTTTTT.

The gene calls are TRBV15 and TRBJ1-4, with 9 nucleotides matching TRBD1. This CDR3 has 15 residues. The V gene's germline CDR1 is LNHNV and CDR2 YYDKDF (reference sequence). V gave up 4 bases and J gave up 4 bases; unmatched junction bases: 4. The CDR3 nucleotides read TGTGCCACCAGCAAACGGACAGGGGATAATGAAAAACTGTTTTTT. Residues: CATSKRTGDNEKLFF.

The chain joins TRBV27 to TRBJ2-3; D is perhaps TRBD2 (6 bases). Germline assignment: CDR1 MNHEY and CDR2 SMNVEV (reference sequence). There are 15 residues in the CDR3. The V and J ends lost 6 bases and 4 bases respectively, with 17 bases between them. As DNA, the CDR3 is TGTGCCAGCAGCCGGGCTCGGGAGACCCCAGATACGCAGTATTTT. As protein: CASSRARETPDTQYF.

The V gene is TRBV7-3, the J gene TRBJ2-5; D perhaps matches TRBD2 (7 bases). Germline CDR1 is SGHTA and CDR2 is FQGTGA. This CDR3 spans 13 amino acids. Trimming removed 2 bases from V and 6 bases from J, with 10 bases in between. Here the CDR3 reads CASSLEGGKTQYF. For the CDR3, the DNA is TGTGCCAGCAGCTTAGAGGGGGGGAAGACCCAGTACTTC.

Comment on this clone: Other DNA sequences from this sample encode an identical CDR3 as well. The chain uses TRBV5-4 and TRBJ2-7; 7 positions match TRBD1. After removal of 3 bases from V and 1 base from J, the junction contained 7 bases not matched to a gene. Germline V gene data show CDR1 as SGHNT and CDR2 as YYREEE (reference sequence). This CDR3 has 15 residues. The CDR3 spells CASSYRDRGSYEQYF. The CDR3, as DNA: TGTGCCAGCAGCTACCGGGACAGAGGATCCTACGAGCAGTACTTC.

V and J are TRBV19 and TRBJ2-7; TRBD2 matches at 7 bases. The junction had 9 bases not matched to a gene; V was cut back by 2 bases and J by 5 bases. Germline CDR1 LNHDA, CDR2 SQIVND (reference sequence). CDR3 size: 15 residues. The CDR3 DNA follows: TGTGCCAGTAGTATATGGGGGGGAGCCCGGAACGAGCAGTACTTC. This gives the protein CASSIWGGARNEQYF.

The chain joins TRBV18 to TRBJ1-5; D perhaps matches TRBD1 (5 bases). Per the germline V gene, CDR1 is KGHSH and CDR2 is LQKENI. Trimming removed 3 bases at V and 5 bases at J, with 11 bases between. CDR3 size: 14 residues. CDR3 DNA sequence: TGTGCCAGCTCACCGCAGGGTTTCGATCAGCCCCAGCATTTT. This encodes CASSPQGFDQPQHF. Full variable domain (missing parts from reference TRBV18 and TRBJ1-5): NAGVMQNPRHLVRRRGQEARLRCSPMKGHSHVYWYRQLPEEGLKFMVYLQKENIIDESGMPKERFSAEFPKEGPSILRIQQVVRGDSAAYFCASSPQGFDQPQHFGDGTRLSIL.

This chain joins TRBV5-1 and TRBJ2-3, with D possibly matching TRBD2 (5 bases). V lost 6 bases and J 3 bases, leaving 11 bases between the germline ends. Looked up from germline, CDR1 is SGHRS and CDR2 is YFSETQ. The CDR3 covers 13 residues. The CDR3 sequence: CASIGSGTDTQYF. CDR3 bases: TGCGCCAGCATTGGGAGTGGGACAGATACGCAGTATTTT. Full variable domain (remainder filled in from reference TRBV5-1 and TRBJ2-3): KAGVTQTPRYLIKTRGQQVTLSCSPISGHRSVSWYQQTPGQGLQFLFEYFSETQRNKGNFPGRFSGRQFSNSRSEMNVSTLELGDSALYLCASIGSGTDTQYFGPGTRLTVL.

Only one count was recorded for this clone. The rearrangement uses TRBV30 and TRBJ1-3; D remains unclear. Trimming took off 2 bases at V and 14 bases at J, with 19 bases between the two ends. CDR3 size: 13 residues. Germline assignment: CDR1 GTSNPN and CDR2 SVGIG (reference sequence). This chain's CDR3 is CAWSPFPGSTVYF. The CDR3 bases are TGTGCCTGGAGTCCCTTCCCGGGGTCGACGGTATATTTT.

The chain recombines TRBV11-1 with TRBJ1-1; D perhaps matches TRBD1 (5 bases). This CDR3 contains 16 residues. Germline CDR1 and CDR2: SGHAT and FQDESV (reference sequence). Deletions cut 0 bases from V and 0 bases from J, with 11 bases between. The CDR3 sequence is CASSLAPRGMNTEAFF. The CDR3 DNA reads as TGTGCCAGCAGCTTAGCCCCACGGGGGATGAACACTGAAGCTTTCTTT.